The clone carrying this TCR beta chain was seen more than once but under ten times. Sequencing was performed with immunoSEQ multiplex PCR; in TCRdb, only in-frame clones are kept and a portion is missing. The sample includes around 140,000 clones, roughly 93% of them seen just once. This record comes from a study of T cell responses to AZD1222 COVID-19 vaccine. CDR1 is SNHLY, CDR2 FYNNEI, per germline. Trimming pared 5 bases from V and 2 bases from J, leaving 9 bases between. The CDR3 runs 13 residues. This receptor was identified in an adult who received the AZD1222 COVID-19 vaccine. The sample consisted of peripheral blood, taken 28 days after the second AZD1222 dose. V and J are TRBV2 and TRBJ1-2; a possible D gene is TRBD1 (6 bases). The chain's CDR3 is CASSPDRNYGYTF. The CDR3 nucleotides read TGTGCCAGCAGTCCGGACAGAAACTATGGCTACACCTTC.